The 2 T cell receptor beta chains below all came from one sample that was sequenced in a study of T cell changes during pregnancy in multiple sclerosis. Repertoires were generated with immunoSEQ multiplex PCR, while TCRdb's copy carries only in-frame clones and drops some. This table holds some 97,000 clones, 80% to 95% found once. The specimen comprised peripheral blood, sampled after pregnancy. These receptors originate from a female donor with multiple sclerosis, enrolled in a pregnancy study.

The chain uses TRBV6-5 and TRBJ1-4; 9 nucleotides agree with TRBD1. V shed 6 bases and J 8 bases; nucleotides not matched to a gene: 10. Germline V CDR1 and CDR2: MNHEY, SVGAGI. This CDR3 is 15 amino acids long. The CDR3 DNA reads TGTGCCAGCAGCCCCACAGGGGGCGTCCGGGAAAAACTGTTTTTT. The encoded protein is CASSPTGGVREKLFF.

The chain has TRBV19 and TRBJ1-4; 10 bases line up with TRBD1. The junction had 9 bases not matched to a gene; V was cut back by 6 bases and J by 5 bases. CDR1 and CDR2 (germline): LNHDA, SQIVND (reference sequence). The CDR3 totals 16 residues. CDR3: CASSQVTGGTNEKLFF. The DNA for the CDR3 is TGTGCCAGTAGCCAAGTGACAGGGGGCACGAATGAAAAACTGTTTTTT.